Each of the 3 T cell receptor beta chains below was sequenced from the same sample in a study of blood T cell repertoires in COVID-19. Sequencing used immunoSEQ multiplex PCR; TCRdb keeps in-frame clones, though not all of them. The table records around 260,000 clones, roughly 86% of them present only once. The material sequenced was peripheral blood. Receptor source: a middle-aged man who had recovered from COVID-19.

The V and J genes are TRBV6-4 and TRBJ2-1, with 13 positions matching TRBD2. V lost 5 bases to trimming and J lost 10 bases; unmatched junction nucleotides: 8. The CDR3 contains 15 residues. CDR1 is MRHNA, CDR2 SNTAGT, per germline. This chain's CDR3 is CASSNGLAGVGEQFF. CDR3 bases: TGTGCCAGCAGTAACGGACTAGCGGGAGTGGGCGAGCAGTTCTTC.

This clone was observed once. The CDR3, as DNA: TGCGCCAGCAGCCATCCGGGTAGAGATGGCTACACCTTC. The encoded protein is CASSHPGRDGYTF. The chain combines TRBV4-1 with TRBJ1-2, with D uncertain. Germline V lookup: CDR1 MGHRA, CDR2 YSYEKL. V was trimmed by 3 bases and J by 6 bases, leaving 11 bases between them. The CDR3 sequence is 13 residues long.

The gene calls are TRBV9 and TRBJ2-1; tentative D call: TRBD2 (6 bases). There are 13 residues in the CDR3. Looked up from germline, CDR1 is SGDLS and CDR2 is YYNGEE. V was trimmed by 4 bases and J by 4 bases, leaving 9 bases between them. The CDR3 sequence: CASSIREYNEQFF. The DNA for the CDR3 is TGTGCCAGCAGCATCCGGGAGTACAATGAGCAGTTCTTC.